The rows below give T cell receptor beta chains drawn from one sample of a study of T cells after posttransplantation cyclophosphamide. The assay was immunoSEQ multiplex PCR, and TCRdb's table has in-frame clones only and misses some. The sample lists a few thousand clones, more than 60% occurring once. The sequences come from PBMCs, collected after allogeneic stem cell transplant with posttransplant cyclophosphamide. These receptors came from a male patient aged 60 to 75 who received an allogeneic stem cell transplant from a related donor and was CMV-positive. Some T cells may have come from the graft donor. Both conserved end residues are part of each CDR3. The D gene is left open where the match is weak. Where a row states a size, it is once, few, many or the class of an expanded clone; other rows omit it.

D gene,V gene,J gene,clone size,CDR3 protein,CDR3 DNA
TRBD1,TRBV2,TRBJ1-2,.,CASSEDGQGFHGYTF,TGTGCCAGCAGTGAAGATGGACAGGGCTTCCATGGCTACACCTTC
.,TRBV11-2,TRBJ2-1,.,CASSLGSEGNEQFF,TGTGCCAGCAGCTTGGGATCCGAGGGAAATGAGCAGTTCTTC
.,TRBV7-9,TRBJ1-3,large,CASSFTGTRGTIYF,TGTGCCAGCAGCTTCACCGGGACTAGGGGCACCATATATTTT
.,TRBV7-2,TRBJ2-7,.,CASSLAWGNRPYEQYF,TGTGCCAGCAGCTTGGCCTGGGGCAATCGTCCCTACGAGCAGTACTTC
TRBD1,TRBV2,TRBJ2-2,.,CASAGGFANTGELFF,TGTGCCAGTGCAGGGGGTTTCGCGAACACCGGGGAGCTGTTTTTT
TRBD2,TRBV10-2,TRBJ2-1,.,CASNLAGGPINEQFF,TGCGCCAGCAATTTAGCGGGAGGGCCTATAAATGAGCAGTTCTTC
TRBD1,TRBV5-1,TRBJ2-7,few,CASSLGGTGNYEQYF,TGCGCCAGCAGCTTGGGGGGGACAGGGAACTACGAGCAGTACTTC
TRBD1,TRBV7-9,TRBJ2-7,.,CASSMTGGAGEQYF,TGTGCCAGCAGCATGACAGGGGGCGCGGGCGAGCAGTACTTC
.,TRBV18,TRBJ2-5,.,CASSPSQETQYF,TGTGCCAGCTCACCTTCTCAAGAGACCCAGTACTTC
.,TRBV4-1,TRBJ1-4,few,CASSQVVRRKRDEKLFF,TGCGCCAGCAGCCAAGTGGTCAGACGTAAACGGGATGAAAAACTGTTTTTT
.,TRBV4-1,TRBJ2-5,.,CASSQDDWADQETQYF,TGCGCCAGCAGCCAAGATGATTGGGCAGACCAAGAGACCCAGTACTTC
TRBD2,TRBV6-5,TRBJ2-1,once,CASRREGAYNEQFF,TGTGCCAGCAGGCGGGAGGGAGCCTACAATGAGCAGTTCTTC
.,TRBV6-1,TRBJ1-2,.,CASSEGTGYGGGYTF,TGTGCCAGCAGTGAAGGCACAGGCTACGGAGGGGGCTACACCTTC
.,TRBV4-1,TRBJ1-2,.,CASSQPNRPLSIGYTF,TGCGCCAGCAGCCAACCCAACAGGCCGTTAAGCATCGGCTACACCTTC
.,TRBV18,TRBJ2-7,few,CASSPPALGGYEQYF,TGTGCCAGCTCACCACCGGCCCTAGGTGGCTACGAGCAGTACTTC
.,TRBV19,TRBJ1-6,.,CASSPFLYNSPLHF,TGTGCCAGTAGCCCGTTTCTCTATAATTCACCCCTCCACTTT
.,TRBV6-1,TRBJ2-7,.,CASSERGSQTYEQYF,TGTGCCAGCAGTGAACGAGGTTCGCAAACCTACGAGCAGTACTTC
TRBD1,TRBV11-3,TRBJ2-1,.,CASSPGQGARNEQFF,TGTGCCAGCAGCCCTGGACAGGGGGCGCGGAATGAGCAGTTCTTC
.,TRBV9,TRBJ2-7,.,CASSVAPGPSYEQYF,TGTGCCAGCAGCGTAGCTCCAGGGCCCTCCTACGAGCAGTACTTC
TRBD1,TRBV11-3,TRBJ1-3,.,CASSSRQGGDERGNTIYF,TGTGCCAGCAGCTCGAGACAGGGGGGAGACGAAAGAGGAAACACCATATATTTT
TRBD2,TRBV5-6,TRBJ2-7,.,CASSSLARSYEQYF,TGTGCCAGCAGTTCACTAGCGCGTTCCTACGAGCAGTACTTC
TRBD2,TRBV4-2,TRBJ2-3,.,CASSQDGLAGGADTQYF,TGTGCCAGCAGCCAAGATGGTCTAGCGGGAGGGGCAGATACGCAGTATTTT
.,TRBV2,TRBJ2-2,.,CASSDSQGPAGELFF,TGTGCCAGCAGTGACTCTCAGGGGCCGGCCGGGGAGCTGTTTTTT
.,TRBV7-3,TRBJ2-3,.,CASSLGLATDTQYF,TGTGCCAGCAGCTTAGGCCTAGCGACAGATACGCAGTATTTT
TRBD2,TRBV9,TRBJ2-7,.,CASSVALAAGSYEQYF,TGTGCCAGCAGCGTAGCCCTAGCGGCGGGCTCCTACGAGCAGTACTTC
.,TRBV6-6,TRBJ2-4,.,CASKGQGDKNIQYF,TGTGCCAGCAAGGGCCAAGGGGACAAAAACATTCAGTACTTC
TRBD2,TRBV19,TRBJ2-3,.,CASSIVKREARTSTDTQYF,TGTGCCAGTAGTATAGTTAAGCGGGAGGCCCGGACTAGCACAGATACGCAGTATTTT
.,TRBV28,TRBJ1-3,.,CASNGDSGNTIYF,TGTGCCAGCAACGGGGACTCTGGAAACACCATATATTTT
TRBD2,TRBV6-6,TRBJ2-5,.,CASRGSGGQETQYF,TGTGCCAGCAGGGGAAGCGGGGGGCAAGAGACCCAGTACTTC